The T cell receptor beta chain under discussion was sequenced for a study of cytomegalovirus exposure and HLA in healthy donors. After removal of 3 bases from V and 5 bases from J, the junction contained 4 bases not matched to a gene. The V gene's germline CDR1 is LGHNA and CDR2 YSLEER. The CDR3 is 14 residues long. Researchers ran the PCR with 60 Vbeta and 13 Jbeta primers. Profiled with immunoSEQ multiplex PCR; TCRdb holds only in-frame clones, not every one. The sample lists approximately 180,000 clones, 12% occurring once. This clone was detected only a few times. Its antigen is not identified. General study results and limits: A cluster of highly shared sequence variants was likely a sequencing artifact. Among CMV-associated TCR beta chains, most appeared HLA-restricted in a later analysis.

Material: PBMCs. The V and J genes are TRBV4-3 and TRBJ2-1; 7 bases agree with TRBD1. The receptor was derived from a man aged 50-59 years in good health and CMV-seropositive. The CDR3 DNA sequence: TGCGCCAGCAGCCACAGACAGGGCGACAATGAGCAGTTCTTC. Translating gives CASSHRQGDNEQFF.